This T cell receptor beta chain was profiled in a study of blood T cell repertoires in COVID-19. About the research overall: T cells, B-cell-depleted T cells, or PBMCs provided the cDNA or gDNA that served as material.

The V segment lost 7 bases and the J segment 3 bases; nucleotides outside the gene matches: 4. The CDR3 totals 13 residues. Germline V CDR1 and CDR2: SNHLY, FYNNEI. This table comes from immunoSEQ multiplex PCR, and its TCRdb copy is limited to in-frame clones, with some not included. This table has about 180,000 clones, about 89% appearing once. This clonotype was sampled from a man aged 18 to 29 who had recovered from COVID-19. The chain is built from TRBV2 and TRBJ2-7, with 9 bases lining up with TRBD2. The sample was peripheral blood. The CDR3, as DNA: TGTGCCAGCAACCGGCGGGAGGGCTACGAGCAGTACTTC. Protein: CASNRREGYEQYF.